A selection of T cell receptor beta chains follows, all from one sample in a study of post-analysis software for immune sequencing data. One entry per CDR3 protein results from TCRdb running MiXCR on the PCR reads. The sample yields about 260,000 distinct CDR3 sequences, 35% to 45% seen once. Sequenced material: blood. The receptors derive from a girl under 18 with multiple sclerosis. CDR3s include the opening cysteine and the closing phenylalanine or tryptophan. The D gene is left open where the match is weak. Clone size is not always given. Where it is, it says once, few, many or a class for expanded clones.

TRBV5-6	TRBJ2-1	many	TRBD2	CASSLSGLAVANEQFF	TGTGCCAGCAGCTTGTCGGGACTAGCGGTGGCAAATGAGCAGTTCTTC
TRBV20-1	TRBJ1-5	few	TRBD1	CSARETGLSQHF	TGCAGTGCTAGAGAGACAGGGTTGTCCCAGCATTTT
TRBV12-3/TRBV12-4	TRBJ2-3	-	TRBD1	CASSFRWDRETDTQYF	TGTGCCAGCAGTTTTCGGTGGGACAGAGAAACAGATACGCAGTATTTT
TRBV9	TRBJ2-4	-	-	CASGSGNIQYF	TGTGCCAGCGGGTCGGGGAACATTCAGTACTTC
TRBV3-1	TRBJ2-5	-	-	CASSQGTPTQYF	TGTGCCAGCAGCCAAGGGACGCCGACCCAGTACTTC
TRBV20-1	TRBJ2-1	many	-	CSARVQGNEQFF	TGCAGTGCTAGAGTACAGGGCAATGAGCAGTTCTTC
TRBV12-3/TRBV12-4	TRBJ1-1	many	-	CASSLGLTEAFF	TGTGCCAGCAGTTTAGGCCTCACTGAAGCTTTCTTT
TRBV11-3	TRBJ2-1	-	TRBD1	CASSQNRGTYNEQFF	TGTGCCAGCAGCCAAAACAGGGGGACCTACAATGAGCAGTTCTTC
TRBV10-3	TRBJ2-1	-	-	CAISEGATYNEQFF	TGTGCCATCAGTGAGGGGGCTACCTACAATGAGCAGTTCTTC
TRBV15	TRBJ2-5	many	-	CATSKPNDPGPLGETQYF	TGTGCCACCAGCAAACCGAACGATCCGGGGCCATTAGGGGAGACCCAGTACTTC
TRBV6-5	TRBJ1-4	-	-	CASNSRRDGNEKLFF	TGTGCCAGCAACTCGCGGCGGGACGGTAATGAAAAACTGTTTTTT
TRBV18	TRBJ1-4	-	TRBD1	CASSPSGGRNEKLFF	TGTGCCAGCTCACCTTCAGGGGGGCGTAATGAAAAACTGTTTTTT
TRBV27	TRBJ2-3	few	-	CASSPTTGPGDTQYF	TGTGCCAGCAGTCCGACGACAGGACCTGGGGATACGCAGTATTTT
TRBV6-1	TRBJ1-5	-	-	CASSEARYRAGNQPQHF	TGTGCCAGCAGTGAAGCCCGATACAGGGCAGGTAATCAGCCCCAGCATTTT
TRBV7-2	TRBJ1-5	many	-	CASSPWTGVSNQPQHF	TGTGCCAGCAGCCCGTGGACGGGGGTGAGCAATCAGCCCCAGCATTTT
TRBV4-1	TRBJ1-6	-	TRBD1	CASSQDRGPSPLHF	TGCGCCAGCAGCCAAGATAGGGGGCCTTCACCCCTCCACTTT
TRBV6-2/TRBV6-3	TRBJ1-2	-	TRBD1	CASSYSRDRNYGYTF	TGTGCCAGCAGTTACTCGAGGGACAGAAACTATGGCTACACCTTC
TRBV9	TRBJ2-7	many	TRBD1	CASRKRDRDHEQYF	TGTGCCAGCAGAAAAAGAGACAGGGACCACGAGCAGTACTTC
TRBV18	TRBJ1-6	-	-	CASSPEGSSYNSPLHF	TGTGCCAGCTCACCAGAAGGGAGCTCCTATAATTCACCCCTCCACTTT
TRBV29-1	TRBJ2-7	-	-	CSVEQQGYEQYF	TGCAGCGTCGAGCAACAGGGATACGAGCAGTACTTC
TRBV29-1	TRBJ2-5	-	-	CSVETFSGETQYF	TGCAGTGTTGAGACATTCTCCGGGGAGACCCAGTACTTC
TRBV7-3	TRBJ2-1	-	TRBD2	CASSLTLAGVNNEQFF	TGTGCCAGCAGCTTAACACTAGCGGGGGTCAACAATGAGCAGTTCTTC
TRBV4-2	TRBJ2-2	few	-	CASSRKMGGGTGERFF	TGTGCCAGCAGCCGCAAGATGGGCGGCGGCACCGGGGAGCGGTTTTTT
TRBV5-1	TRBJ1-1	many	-	CASSLANPRDTEAFF	TGCGCCAGCAGCTTGGCCAACCCCAGGGACACTGAAGCTTTCTTT
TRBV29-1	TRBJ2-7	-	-	CSVANLTGSSYEQYF	TGCAGCGTTGCCAACCTCACAGGGAGCTCCTACGAGCAGTACTTC
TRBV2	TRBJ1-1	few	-	CASYMNTEAFF	TGTGCCAGTTATATGAACACTGAAGCTTTCTTT
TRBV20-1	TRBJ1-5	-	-	CSASSGVGDYQPQHF	TGCAGTGCTAGTTCGGGGGTAGGGGATTATCAGCCCCAGCATTTT
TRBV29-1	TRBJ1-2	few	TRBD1	CSVPGQNRGYTF	TGCAGCGTACCGGGACAGAATCGGGGCTACACCTTC
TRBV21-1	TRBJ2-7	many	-	CASSNDPTSTGNGSYEQYF	TGTGCCAGCAGCAATGACCCTACATCGACAGGGAACGGCTCCTACGAGCAGTACTTC
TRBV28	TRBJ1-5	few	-	CASSFGSEGTQPQHF	TGTGCCAGCAGTTTTGGGTCGGAGGGTACTCAGCCCCAGCATTTT
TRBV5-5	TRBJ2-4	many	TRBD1	CASSTDRDILYLSKNIQYF	TGTGCCAGCAGTACGGACAGGGACATACTTTATCTATCCAAAAACATTCAGTACTTC
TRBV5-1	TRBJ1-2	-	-	CASSLAPLDQGNGYTF	TGCGCCAGCAGCTTGGCCCCTCTCGATCAGGGAAATGGCTACACCTTC
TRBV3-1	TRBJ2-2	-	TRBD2	CASSRSGTGTGELFF	TGTGCCAGCAGCCGTAGCGGGACTGGGACCGGGGAGCTGTTTTTT
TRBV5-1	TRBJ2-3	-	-	CASRESTDTQYF	TGCGCCAGCCGGGAAAGCACAGATACGCAGTATTTT
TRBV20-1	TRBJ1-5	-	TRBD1	CSITTGAGQPQHF	TGCAGTATTACGACAGGGGCCGGGCAACCCCAGCATTTT
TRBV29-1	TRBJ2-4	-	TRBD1	CSVEDRFRTQGDEQYF	TGCAGCGTTGAAGATCGATTCCGAACACAGGGGGATGAGCAGTACTTC
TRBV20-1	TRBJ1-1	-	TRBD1	CSALGTAEAFF	TGCAGTGCTCTAGGGACAGCGGAAGCTTTCTTT
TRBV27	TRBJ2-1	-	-	CASSLYPQEQFF	TGTGCCAGCAGTTTATACCCGCAGGAGCAGTTCTTC
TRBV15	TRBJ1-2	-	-	CATSIGRGIMGYTF	TGTGCCACCAGCATCGGAAGGGGGATTATGGGCTACACCTTC
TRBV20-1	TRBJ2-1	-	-	CSARDRYASSYNEQFF	TGCAGTGCTAGAGATCGGTACGCCAGCTCCTACAATGAGCAGTTCTTC
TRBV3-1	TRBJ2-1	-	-	CASSQEPGSSNNEQFF	TGTGCCAGCAGCCAAGAGCCCGGGAGCTCCAACAATGAGCAGTTCTTC
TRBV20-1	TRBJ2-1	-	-	CSARDGVIGRAGRRKNEQFF	TGCAGTGCTAGAGATGGGGTGATAGGCAGGGCGGGACGCCGGAAGAATGAGCAGTTCTTC
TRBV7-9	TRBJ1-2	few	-	CASSLASRGSYGYTF	TGTGCCAGCAGCTTAGCGTCCAGAGGCAGCTATGGCTACACCTTC
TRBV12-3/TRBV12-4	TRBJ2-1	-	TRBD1	CASSLYRGRQDEQFF	TGTGCCAGCAGTTTGTACAGGGGGCGCCAAGATGAGCAGTTCTTC
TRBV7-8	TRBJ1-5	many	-	CASSLRPRVQPQHF	TGTGCCAGCAGCTTACGCCCGAGGGTTCAGCCCCAGCATTTT
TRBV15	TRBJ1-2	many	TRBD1	CATSWRPGTGADGYTF	TGTGCCACCAGCTGGCGTCCCGGGACAGGGGCCGATGGCTACACCTTC